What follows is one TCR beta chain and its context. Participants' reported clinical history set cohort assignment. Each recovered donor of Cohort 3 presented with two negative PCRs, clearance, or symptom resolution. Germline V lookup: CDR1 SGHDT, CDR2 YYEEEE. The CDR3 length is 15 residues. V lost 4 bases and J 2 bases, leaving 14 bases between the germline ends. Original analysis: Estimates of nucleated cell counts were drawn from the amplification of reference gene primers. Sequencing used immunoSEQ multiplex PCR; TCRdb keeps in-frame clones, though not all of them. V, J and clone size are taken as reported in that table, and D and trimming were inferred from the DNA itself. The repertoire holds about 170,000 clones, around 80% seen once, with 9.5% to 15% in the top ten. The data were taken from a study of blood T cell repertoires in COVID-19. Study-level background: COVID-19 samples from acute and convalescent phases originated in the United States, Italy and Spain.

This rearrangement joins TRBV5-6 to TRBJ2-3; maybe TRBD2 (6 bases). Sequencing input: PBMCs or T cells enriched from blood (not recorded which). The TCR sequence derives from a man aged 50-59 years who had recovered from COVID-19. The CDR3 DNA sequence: TGTGCCAGCAGCGCTGGTGGGGGGACCACAGATACGCAGTATTTT. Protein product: CASSAGGGTTDTQYF.